The subject of this entry is one TCR beta chain. Its antigen is as yet unknown. This entry belongs to a study of beta chain features in type 1 diabetes. Whole-study results and caveats: Shorter TCRB CDR3s, moderately but significantly so, were found in Type 1 diabetes patients in all four CD4+ subsets. Any HLA-type effect on TCRB rearrangement remained unresolved here.

The CDR3 is 13 residues long. Looked up from germline, CDR1 is SGHTA and CDR2 is FQGNSA. V lost 2 bases to trimming and J lost 0 bases, with 4 bases between them. Reverse transcribing all isolated RNA meant expressed TCRB transcripts were sequenced. Repertoires were generated with immunoSEQ multiplex PCR, while TCRdb's copy carries only in-frame clones and drops some. The data hold approximately 170,000 clones, with 7.8% observed a single time. Input material: central memory CD4+ T cells from blood. The TCR originated in a woman aged 35 to 49 with type 1 diabetes. The rearrangement uses TRBV7-2 and TRBJ1-1, with no clear D. This chain's CDR3 is CASSLSVNTEAFF. In DNA form, the CDR3 reads TGTGCCAGCAGCTTATCCGTGAACACTGAAGCTTTCTTT.